Below, 10 T cell receptor beta chains from the same sample are listed, as sequenced in a study of PD-L1 blockade in urothelial cancer. The data were produced by immunoSEQ multiplex PCR, yet TCRdb's version contains in-frame clones alone and is incomplete. The sample gives some 97,000 clones, over 80% of which show up once; 0.7% to 0.95% is in the top ten. The source was PBMCs, collected around atezolizumab (anti-PD-L1) treatment. The source of these receptors is a woman of 80 years or more with urothelial cancer.

V gene TRBV7-3 combines with J gene TRBJ1-2; the match to TRBD1 covers 10 bases. Trimming at V came to 5 bases and at J to 8 bases, leaving 5 bases not matched to a gene. The CDR3 consists of 13 residues. Germline values: CDR1 SGHTA, CDR2 FQGTGA. The CDR3 spells CASSQGTGEGYTF. Written as DNA, the CDR3 is TGTGCCAGCAGCCAGGGGACAGGGGAGGGCTACACCTTC.

The V gene is TRBV9, the J gene TRBJ1-1, with D perhaps matching TRBD1 (6 bases). CDR3 length: 13 amino acids. CDR1 is SGDLS, CDR2 YYNGEE, per germline. V was cut by 1 base and J by 4 bases, with 8 bases left in between. CDR3 residues: CASSVLGATEAFF. CDR3 sequence (DNA): TGTGCCAGCAGCGTATTGGGGGCCACTGAAGCTTTCTTT.

This chain connects TRBV28 to TRBJ2-7, with 9 bases lining up with TRBD1. This CDR3 spans 15 amino acids. Germline lookup yields CDR1 MDHEN and CDR2 SYDVKM. The junction had 10 bases not matched to a gene; V was cut back by 6 bases and J by 4 bases. As DNA, the CDR3 is TGTGCCAGCAGATCGGGGGGACAGGGAATATACGAGCAGTACTTC. Residues: CASRSGGQGIYEQYF.

The chain uses TRBV6-5 and TRBJ1-3; the D is unclear. V gave up 4 bases and J gave up 4 bases, with 5 bases separating them. The CDR3 contains 12 residues. Germline CDR1 reads MNHEY; CDR2 reads SVGAGI. As DNA, the CDR3 is TGTGCCAGCAGTTCTCGGGGAAACACCATATATTTT. This encodes CASSSRGNTIYF.

This chain connects TRBV11-2 to TRBJ2-7, with 8 bases fitting TRBD2. CDR1 is SGHAT, CDR2 FQNNGV, per germline. With V trimmed by 2 bases and J by 0 bases, 0 bases remained unmatched. This CDR3 is built from 14 residues. The CDR3 nucleotides read TGTGCCAGCAGCTTAAGCGGGAGCTCCTACGAGCAGTACTTC. Translating gives CASSLSGSSYEQYF.

The rearrangement uses TRBV9 and TRBJ1-1, with D perhaps matching TRBD1 (5 bases). The germline V gene encodes CDR1 SGDLS and CDR2 YYNGEE. The CDR3 covers 15 residues. V shed 3 bases and J shed 0 bases, with 12 bases lying between them. The CDR3 loop is CASSAATGMNTEAFF. The CDR3 bases are TGTGCCAGCAGCGCTGCCACAGGTATGAACACTGAAGCTTTCTTT.

The chain links TRBV25-1 to TRBJ2-1; weak D call: TRBD2 (6 bases). CDR1 MGHDK and CDR2 SYGVNS come from the germline V gene. This CDR3 region has 12 residues. V was pared by 4 bases and J by 10 bases, with 11 bases between. In DNA, the CDR3 is TGTGCCAGCAGTGTACCCGGAGGGGAGCAGTTCTTC. Its translation: CASSVPGGEQFF.

The chain recombines TRBV5-6 with TRBJ1-2, with D possibly matching TRBD1 (6 bases). The CDR3 consists of 13 residues. Trimming left V 4 bases short and J 7 bases short, with 14 bases between. The germline gives CDR1 SGHDT, CDR2 YYEEEE. CDR3 nucleotides: TGTGCCAGCAGCGCTCCCACAGGGTTTGGCTACACCTTC. Residues: CASSAPTGFGYTF.

CDR3 loop: CASSQGLAAPYEQYF. In DNA, the CDR3 is TGTGCCAGCAGTCAGGGACTAGCGGCACCGTACGAGCAGTACTTC. This sequence joins TRBV6-6 and TRBJ2-7, with 11 bases fitting TRBD2. J was trimmed by 4 bases and V by 5 bases; bases with no gene match: 7. The CDR3 runs 15 residues. Germline V gene sequence: CDR1 MNHNY, CDR2 SVGAGI (reference sequence).

The V gene is TRBV15, the J gene TRBJ1-5; a possible D gene is TRBD1 (5 bases). V lost 5 bases to trimming and J lost 2 bases, with 10 bases between them. Germline lookup yields CDR1 LNHNV and CDR2 YYDKDF (reference sequence). This CDR3 is 14 amino acids long. CDR3 coding DNA: TGTGCCACCAGCTGGCGGGGGGGCAATCAGCCCCAGCATTTT. It specifies CATSWRGGNQPQHF.